This T cell receptor beta chain was obtained from a study of T cells in Graves' hyperthyroidism and ophthalmopathy. The TCR beta CDR3 regions underwent amplification using RNA transcripts as the source. First-round RT-PCR targeting the TCR CDR3 was performed with the HTBI primer set. TCRdb passed the multiplex PCR reads through MiXCR, listing each CDR3 protein once. This repertoire shows approximately 610,000 distinct CDR3 sequences, roughly 14% found once; its top ten account for around 4.1%. This clonotype came up many times. This CDR3 is 13 amino acids long. Germline CDR1 SGHRS, CDR2 YFSETQ. The V end lost 9 bases, the J end lost 1 base, and 13 bases lay between the germline ends.

The chain is built from TRBV5-1 and TRBJ1-1; TRBD1 is a possible D gene (5 bases). Sequenced material: blood. The source of this sequence is a woman between 40 and 50 years old with Graves' ophthalmopathy. DNA for the CDR3: TGCGCCACCGGACGGGGGACGAACACTGAAGCTTTCTTT. Its translation is CATGRGTNTEAFF.